A single sample gave rise to the 9 T cell receptor beta chains below, sequenced in a study of naive and memory T cell subsets. The beta constant-region primer was an equimolar mix of two oligonucleotides covering TRBC1 and TRBC2. Ligated cDNA was amplified by four rounds of PCR with nested alpha and beta constant-region primers and SP2. Via MiXCR, TCRdb re-called the UMI-ligation and nested PCR reads, giving one row per CDR3 protein. The sample lists around 130,000 distinct CDR3 sequences, about 36% occurring once. What was sequenced was central memory CD4+ T cells from blood. These receptors were collected from a human donor in good health.

This clonotype was recorded a few times. V and J are TRBV7-9 and TRBJ1-4; the match to TRBD1 covers 7 bases. After removal of 5 bases from V and 1 base from J, the junction contained 10 bases not matched to a gene. There are 17 residues in the CDR3. Germline assignment: CDR1 SEHNR and CDR2 FQNEAQ (reference sequence). CDR3 sequence: CASSRRQGGKTNEKLFF. The CDR3 nucleotides read TGTGCCAGCAGCCGACGACAGGGAGGAAAAACTAATGAAAAACTGTTTTTT.

This rearrangement joins TRBV9 to TRBJ2-5, with D perhaps matching TRBD1 (6 bases). The CDR3 totals 14 residues. Trimming left V 2 bases short and J 2 bases short, with 10 bases between. In germline, CDR1 is SGDLS, CDR2 YYNGEE. The CDR3 DNA follows: TGTGCCAGCAGCGTTGGGACAAATCAAGAGACCCAGTACTTC. Its protein product is CASSVGTNQETQYF.

In its sample, this clonotype was seen a few times. The chain is built from TRBV15 and TRBJ2-7; 7 bases match TRBD1. Germline V gives CDR1 LNHNV, CDR2 YYDKDF (reference sequence). After removal of 8 bases from V and 7 bases from J, the junction contained 14 bases not matched to a gene. The CDR3 consists of 14 residues. The chain's CDR3 is CATQFLPGQREQYF. The CDR3, as DNA: TGTGCCACCCAATTCTTACCGGGACAGCGGGAGCAGTACTTC.

V usage is TRBV28 and J usage is TRBJ2-1; D is uncertain. This CDR3 comprises 14 residues. Trimming took 7 bases from V and 0 from J, leaving 10 bases between them. CDR1 is MDHEN and CDR2 is SYDVKM in the germline V gene. The CDR3 bases are TGTGCCAGCATAGGTGGCCTCTCCTACAATGAGCAGTTCTTC. It translates to CASIGGLSYNEQFF.

V is TRBV5-4 and J is TRBJ2-5, with D unresolved. This CDR3 contains 14 residues. The germline CDR1 and CDR2 sequences are SGHNT and YYREEE (reference sequence). Between the trimmed V and J ends, which lost 4 bases and 2 bases, there was a span of 12 bases. In DNA form, the CDR3 reads TGTGCCAGCAGCCCCTGGACGGCTCAAGAGACCCAGTACTTC. Residues: CASSPWTAQETQYF.

The chain has TRBV12-5 and TRBJ2-2; tentatively, D is TRBD2 (5 bases). This CDR3 spans 14 amino acids. CDR1 is LGHNT and CDR2 is FRNRAP in the germline V gene. Trimming took 6 bases from V and 1 from J, leaving 9 bases between them. The DNA of the CDR3 is TGTGCTAGTGGGGCACTAGTGAACACCGGGGAGCTGTTTTTT. It translates to CASGALVNTGELFF.

This chain uses TRBV20-1 with TRBJ1-5, with no clear D. Looked up from germline, CDR1 is DFQATT and CDR2 is SNEGSKA (reference sequence). The CDR3 consists of 16 residues. V lost 6 bases, J lost 0 bases, and 18 bases lay in between. The CDR3 DNA follows: TGCAGTGCGGCCTCAGTGTCAGCCGATAGCAATCAGCCCCAGCATTTT. This translates into CSAASVSADSNQPQHF.

The chain links TRBV6-1 to TRBJ2-5; 12 positions agree with TRBD2. Trimming at V came to 5 bases and at J to 2 bases, leaving 15 bases not matched to a gene. Germline CDR1 MNHNS, CDR2 SASEGT. This CDR3 comprises 19 residues. CDR3 protein: CASSSQGLAGGPRQETQYF. CDR3 in DNA: TGTGCCAGCAGTTCCCAAGGGCTAGCGGGAGGGCCGAGGCAAGAGACCCAGTACTTC.

The genes are TRBV10-3 and TRBJ2-3, with D possibly called TRBD1 or TRBD2 (5 bases each). Germline V gene data show CDR1 as ENHRY and CDR2 as SYGVKD. The CDR3 extends over 16 amino acids. V lost 5 bases to trimming and J lost 0 bases, with 15 bases between them. This CDR3 reads CAISTHGTFSTDTQYF. The CDR3, as DNA: TGTGCCATCAGTACCCACGGGACCTTTAGCACAGATACGCAGTATTTT.